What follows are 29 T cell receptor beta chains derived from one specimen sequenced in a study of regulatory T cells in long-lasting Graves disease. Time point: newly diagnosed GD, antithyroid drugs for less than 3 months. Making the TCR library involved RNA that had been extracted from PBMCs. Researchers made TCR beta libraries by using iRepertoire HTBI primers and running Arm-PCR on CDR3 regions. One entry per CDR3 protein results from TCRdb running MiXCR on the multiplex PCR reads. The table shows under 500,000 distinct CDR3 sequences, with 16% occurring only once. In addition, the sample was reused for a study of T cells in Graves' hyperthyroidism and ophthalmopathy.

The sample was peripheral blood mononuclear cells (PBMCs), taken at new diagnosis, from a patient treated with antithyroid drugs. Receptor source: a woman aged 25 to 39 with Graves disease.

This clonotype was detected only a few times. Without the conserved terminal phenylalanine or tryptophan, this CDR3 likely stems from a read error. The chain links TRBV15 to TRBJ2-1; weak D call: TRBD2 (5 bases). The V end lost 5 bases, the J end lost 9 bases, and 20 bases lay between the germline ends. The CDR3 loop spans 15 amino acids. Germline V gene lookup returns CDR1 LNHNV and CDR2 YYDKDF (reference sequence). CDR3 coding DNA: TGTGCCACCAGCGGTCGGGTTCCCAGGAGGTCTGAGCAGTTCCTC. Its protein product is CATSGRVPRRSEQFL.

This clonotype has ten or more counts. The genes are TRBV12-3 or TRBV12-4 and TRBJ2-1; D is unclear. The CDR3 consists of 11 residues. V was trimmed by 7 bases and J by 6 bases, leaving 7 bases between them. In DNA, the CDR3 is TGTGCCAGCACCCAGACCAATGAGCAGTTCTTC. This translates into CASTQTNEQFF.

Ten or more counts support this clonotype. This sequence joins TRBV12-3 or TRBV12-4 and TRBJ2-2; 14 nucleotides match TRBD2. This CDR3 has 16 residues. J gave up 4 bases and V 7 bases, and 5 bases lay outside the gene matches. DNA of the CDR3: TGTGCCAGCATCCCCGGACTAGCGGGAGGCACCGGGGAGCTGTTTTTT. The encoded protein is CASIPGLAGGTGELFF.

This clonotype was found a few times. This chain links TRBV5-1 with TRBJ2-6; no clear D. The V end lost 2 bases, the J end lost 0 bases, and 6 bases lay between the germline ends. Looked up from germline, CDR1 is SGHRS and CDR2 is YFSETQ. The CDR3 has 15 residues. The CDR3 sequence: CASSFTISGANVLTF. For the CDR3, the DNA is TGCGCCAGCAGCTTCACCATCTCTGGGGCCAACGTCCTGACTTTC.

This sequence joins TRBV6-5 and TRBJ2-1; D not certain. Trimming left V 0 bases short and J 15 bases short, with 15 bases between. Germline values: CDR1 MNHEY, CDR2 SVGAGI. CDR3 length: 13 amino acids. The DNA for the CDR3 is TGTGCCAGCAGTTACTCATTGACCGCCTCGAGGTTCTTC. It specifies CASSYSLTASRFF.

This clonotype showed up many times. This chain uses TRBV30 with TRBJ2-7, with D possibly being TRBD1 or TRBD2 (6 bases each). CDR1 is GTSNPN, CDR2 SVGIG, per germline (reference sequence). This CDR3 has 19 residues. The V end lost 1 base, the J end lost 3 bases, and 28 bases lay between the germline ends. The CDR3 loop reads CAWSARRGAPTVKHYEQYF. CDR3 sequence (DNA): TGTGCCTGGAGTGCCCGGAGGGGGGCACCTACTGTGAAACACTACGAGCAGTACTTC.

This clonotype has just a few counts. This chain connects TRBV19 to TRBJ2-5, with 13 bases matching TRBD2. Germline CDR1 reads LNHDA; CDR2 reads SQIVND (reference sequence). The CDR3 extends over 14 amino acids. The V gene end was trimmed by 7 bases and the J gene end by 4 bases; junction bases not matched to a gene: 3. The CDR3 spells CASKGLAGVETQYF. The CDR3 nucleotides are TGTGCCAGTAAAGGACTAGCGGGAGTAGAGACCCAGTACTTC.

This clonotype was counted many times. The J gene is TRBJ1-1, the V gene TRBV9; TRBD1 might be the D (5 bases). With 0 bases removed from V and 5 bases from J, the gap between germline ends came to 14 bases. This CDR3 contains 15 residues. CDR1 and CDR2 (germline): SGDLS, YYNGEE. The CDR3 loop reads CASSVGGQGSTEAFF. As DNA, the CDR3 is TGTGCCAGCAGCGTAGGAGGGCAGGGATCAACTGAAGCTTTCTTT.

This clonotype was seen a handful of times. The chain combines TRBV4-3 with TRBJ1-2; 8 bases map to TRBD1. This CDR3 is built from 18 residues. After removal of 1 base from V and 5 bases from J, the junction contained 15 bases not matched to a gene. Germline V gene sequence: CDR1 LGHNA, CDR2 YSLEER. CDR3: CASSQVTAGGLEEYGYTF. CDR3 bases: TGCGCCAGCAGCCAAGTGACGGCAGGGGGCCTGGAGGAATATGGCTACACCTTC.

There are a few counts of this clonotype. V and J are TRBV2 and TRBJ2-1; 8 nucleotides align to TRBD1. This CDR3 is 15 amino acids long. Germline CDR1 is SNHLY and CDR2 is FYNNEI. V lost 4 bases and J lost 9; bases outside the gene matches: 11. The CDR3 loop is CASSVAQGGSIEQFF. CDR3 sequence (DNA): TGTGCCAGCAGTGTGGCACAGGGGGGTTCGATTGAGCAGTTCTTC.

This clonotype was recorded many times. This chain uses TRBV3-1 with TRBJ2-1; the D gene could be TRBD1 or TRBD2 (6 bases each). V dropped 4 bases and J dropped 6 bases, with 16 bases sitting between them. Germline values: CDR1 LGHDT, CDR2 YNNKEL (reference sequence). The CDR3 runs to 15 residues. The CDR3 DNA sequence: TGTGCCAGCAGCCGCGTAGGGGGGACCTCCAATGAGCAGTTCTTC. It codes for CASSRVGGTSNEQFF.

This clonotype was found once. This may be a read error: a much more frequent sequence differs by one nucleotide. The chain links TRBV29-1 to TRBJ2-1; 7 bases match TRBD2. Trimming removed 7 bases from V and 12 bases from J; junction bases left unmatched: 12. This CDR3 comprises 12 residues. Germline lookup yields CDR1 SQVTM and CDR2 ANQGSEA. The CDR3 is CSATGGRLGQFF. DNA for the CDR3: TGCAGCGCGACTGGCGGGAGATTGGGGCAGTTCTTC.

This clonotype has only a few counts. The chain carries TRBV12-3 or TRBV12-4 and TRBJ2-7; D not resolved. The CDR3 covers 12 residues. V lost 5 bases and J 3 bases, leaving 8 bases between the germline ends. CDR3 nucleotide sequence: TGTGCCAGCAGTCCAGCTGTCTACGAGCAGTACTTC. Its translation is CASSPAVYEQYF.

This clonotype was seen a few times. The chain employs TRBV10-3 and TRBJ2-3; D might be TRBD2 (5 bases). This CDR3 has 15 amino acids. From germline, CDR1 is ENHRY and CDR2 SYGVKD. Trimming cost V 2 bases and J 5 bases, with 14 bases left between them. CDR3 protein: CAISEQLEGRDTQYF. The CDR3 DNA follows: TGTGCCATCAGTGAGCAGTTAGAAGGGAGAGATACGCAGTATTTT.

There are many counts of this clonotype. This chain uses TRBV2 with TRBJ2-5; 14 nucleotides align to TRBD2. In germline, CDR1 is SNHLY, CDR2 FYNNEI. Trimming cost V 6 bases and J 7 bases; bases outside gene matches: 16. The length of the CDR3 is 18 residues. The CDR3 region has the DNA TGTGCCAGCAGGAAAGACCTGGGACTAGCGGGAGTTGGTGGGACCCAGTACTTC. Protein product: CASRKDLGLAGVGGTQYF.

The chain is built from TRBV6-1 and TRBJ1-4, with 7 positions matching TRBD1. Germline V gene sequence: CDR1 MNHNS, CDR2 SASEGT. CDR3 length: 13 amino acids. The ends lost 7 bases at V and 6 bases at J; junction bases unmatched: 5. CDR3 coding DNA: TGTGCCAGCAAGGGGGCCGGGGATGAAAAACTGTTTTTT. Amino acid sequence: CASKGAGDEKLFF.

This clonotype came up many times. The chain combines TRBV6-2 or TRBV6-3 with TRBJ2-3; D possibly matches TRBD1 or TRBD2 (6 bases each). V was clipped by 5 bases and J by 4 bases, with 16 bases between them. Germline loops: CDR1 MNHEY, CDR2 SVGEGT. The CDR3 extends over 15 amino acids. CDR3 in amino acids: CASSLLGGSSDTQYF. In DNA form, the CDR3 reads TGTGCCAGCAGTCTACTAGGGGGGAGTTCAGATACGCAGTATTTT.

The CDR3: CASSLASTSGPKPNPYEQYF. DNA of the CDR3: TGCGCCAGCAGCTTGGCATCAACTAGCGGGCCGAAGCCCAACCCCTACGAGCAGTACTTC. This chain links TRBV5-1 with TRBJ2-7, with 9 positions matching TRBD2. Germline values: CDR1 SGHRS, CDR2 YFSETQ. There are 20 residues in the CDR3. Losses at the gene ends were 0 bases for V and 2 bases for J; bases not matched to a gene: 18.

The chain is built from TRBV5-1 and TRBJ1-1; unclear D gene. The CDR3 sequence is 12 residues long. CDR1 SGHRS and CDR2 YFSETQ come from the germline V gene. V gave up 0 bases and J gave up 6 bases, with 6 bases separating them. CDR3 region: CASSLGNAEAFF. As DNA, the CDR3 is TGCGCCAGCAGCTTGGGGAATGCTGAAGCTTTCTTT. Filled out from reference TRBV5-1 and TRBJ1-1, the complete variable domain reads KAGVTQTPRYLIKTRGQQVTLSCSPISGHRSVSWYQQTPGQGLQFLFEYFSETQRNKGNFPGRFSGRQFSNSRSEMNVSTLELGDSALYLCASSLGNAEAFFGQGTRLTVV.

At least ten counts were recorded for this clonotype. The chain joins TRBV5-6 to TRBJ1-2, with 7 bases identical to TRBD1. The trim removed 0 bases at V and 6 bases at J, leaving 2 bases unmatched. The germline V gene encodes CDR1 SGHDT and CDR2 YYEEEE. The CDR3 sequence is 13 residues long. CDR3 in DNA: TGTGCCAGCAGCTTGGGACAGGGTAATGGCTACACCTTC. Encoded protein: CASSLGQGNGYTF.

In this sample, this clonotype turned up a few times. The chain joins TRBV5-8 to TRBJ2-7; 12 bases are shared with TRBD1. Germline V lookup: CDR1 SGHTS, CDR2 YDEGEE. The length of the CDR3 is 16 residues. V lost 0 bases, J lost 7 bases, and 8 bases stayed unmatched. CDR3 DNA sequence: TGTGCCAGCAGCTTGGGGGGACAGGGGGCGCTTCGGGAGCAGTACTTC. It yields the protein CASSLGGQGALREQYF.

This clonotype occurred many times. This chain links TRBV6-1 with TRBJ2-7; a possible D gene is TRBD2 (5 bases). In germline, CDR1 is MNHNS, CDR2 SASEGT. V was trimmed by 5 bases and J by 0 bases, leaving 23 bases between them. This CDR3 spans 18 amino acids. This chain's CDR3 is CASSSPSARRRSSYEQYF. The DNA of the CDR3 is TGTGCCAGCAGTTCCCCCAGCGCGAGGCGGAGGAGCTCCTACGAGCAGTACTTC.

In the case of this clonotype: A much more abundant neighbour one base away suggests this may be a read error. The CDR3 region is CASNPGNGRAGLDTQYF. The CDR3 DNA is TGTGCCAGCAATCCCGGTAACGGGAGGGCCGGGTTAGATACGCAGTATTTT. The chain employs TRBV9 and TRBJ2-3; TRBD2 matches at 8 bases. The ends lost 6 bases at V and 5 bases at J; junction bases unmatched: 17. The V gene's germline CDR1 is SGDLS and CDR2 YYNGEE. CDR3 length equals 17 residues.

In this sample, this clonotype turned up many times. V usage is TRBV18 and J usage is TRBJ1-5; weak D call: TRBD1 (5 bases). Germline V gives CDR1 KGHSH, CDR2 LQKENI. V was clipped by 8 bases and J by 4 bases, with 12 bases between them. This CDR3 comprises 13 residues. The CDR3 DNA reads TGTGCCAGCAGCCCCCAGGGAAATCAGCCCCAGCATTTT. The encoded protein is CASSPQGNQPQHF.

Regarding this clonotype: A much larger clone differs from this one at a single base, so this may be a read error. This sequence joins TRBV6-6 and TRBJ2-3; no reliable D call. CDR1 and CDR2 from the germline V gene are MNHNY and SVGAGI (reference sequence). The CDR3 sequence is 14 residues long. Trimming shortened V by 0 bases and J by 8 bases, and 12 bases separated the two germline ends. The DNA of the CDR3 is TGTGCCAGCAGTTACTCGGTAACAGTGGTTACGCAGTATTTT. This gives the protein CASSYSVTVVTQYF.

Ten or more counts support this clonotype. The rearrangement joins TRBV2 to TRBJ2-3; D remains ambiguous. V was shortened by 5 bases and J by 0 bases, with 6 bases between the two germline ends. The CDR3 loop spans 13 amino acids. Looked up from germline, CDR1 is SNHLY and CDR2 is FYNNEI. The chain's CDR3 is CASSLASTDTQYF. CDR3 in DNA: TGTGCCAGCAGTTTGGCGAGCACAGATACGCAGTATTTT.

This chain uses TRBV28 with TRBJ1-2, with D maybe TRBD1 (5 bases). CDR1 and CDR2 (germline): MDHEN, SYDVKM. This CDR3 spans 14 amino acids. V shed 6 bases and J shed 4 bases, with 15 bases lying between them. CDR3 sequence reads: CASSRVGVSYGYTF. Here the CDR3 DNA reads TGTGCCAGCAGCAGGGTAGGGGTTTCCTATGGCTACACCTTC.

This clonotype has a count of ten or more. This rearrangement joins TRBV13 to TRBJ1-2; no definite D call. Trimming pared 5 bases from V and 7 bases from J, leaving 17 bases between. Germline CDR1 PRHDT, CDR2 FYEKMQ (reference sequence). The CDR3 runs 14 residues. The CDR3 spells CASSKEVTKGGYTF. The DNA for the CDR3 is TGTGCCAGCAGCAAAGAGGTTACTAAGGGTGGCTACACCTTC.

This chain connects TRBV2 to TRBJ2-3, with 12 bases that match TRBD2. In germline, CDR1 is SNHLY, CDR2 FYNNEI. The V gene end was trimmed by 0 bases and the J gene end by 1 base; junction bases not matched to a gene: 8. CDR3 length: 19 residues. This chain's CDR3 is CASSEATSGRRFGTDTQYF. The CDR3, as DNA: TGTGCCAGCAGTGAAGCGACTAGCGGGAGACGATTTGGCACAGATACGCAGTATTTT. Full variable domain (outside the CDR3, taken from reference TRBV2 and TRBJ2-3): EPEVTQTPSHQVTQMGQEVILRCVPISNHLYFYWYRQILGQKVEFLVSFYNNEISEKSEIFDDQFSVERPDGSNFTLKIRSTKLEDSAMYFCASSEATSGRRFGTDTQYFGPGTRLTVL.